One sample yielded the 14 T cell receptor beta chains listed below, sequenced in a study of spatial heterogeneity in lung cancer. Overall study findings and caveats: Expanded alpha and beta TCR counts within tumors tracked tumor mutation counts.

The time point denotes: sample taken at primary tumor resection. TCRdb re-called the 5' RACE reads with MiXCR, one entry per CDR3 protein. The table has a few thousand distinct CDR3 sequences, roughly 16% seen once; the top ten hold approximately 10%. No cognate antigen is known for these TCRs. The sequencing used lung tumor tissue, collected at surgery. The source is a male donor with early-stage non-small cell lung cancer.

The sample holds a few counts of this clonotype. The chain uses TRBV13 and TRBJ2-7; 12 bases are a match to TRBD1. The V segment lost 5 bases and the J segment 2 bases; nucleotides outside the gene matches: 7. Germline values: CDR1 PRHDT, CDR2 FYEKMQ (reference sequence). This CDR3 region has 16 residues. Written as DNA, the CDR3 is TGTGCCAGCAGCCGGAGGGACAGGGGGCGCCCCTACGAGCAGTACTTC. It specifies CASSRRDRGRPYEQYF.

This clonotype is labeled medium-sized. CDR3: CASSPGLQETQYF. CDR3 nucleotides: TGTGCCAGCTCACCGGGACTTCAAGAGACCCAGTACTTC. The chain employs TRBV18 and TRBJ2-5, with D possibly TRBD2 on 6 matching bases. The CDR3 runs to 13 residues. V gave up 3 bases and J gave up 2 bases, with 7 bases separating them. Germline V gene lookup returns CDR1 KGHSH and CDR2 LQKENI. Full variable domain (missing parts from reference TRBV18 and TRBJ2-5): NAGVMQNPRHLVRRRGQEARLRCSPMKGHSHVYWYRQLPEEGLKFMVYLQKENIIDESGMPKERFSAEFPKEGPSILRIQQVVRGDSAAYFCASSPGLQETQYFGPGTRLLVL.

By frequency in the sample, this clonotype is large. The rearrangement uses TRBV20-1 and TRBJ1-5, with TRBD1 identical over 7 bases. CDR1 is DFQATT and CDR2 is SNEGSKA in the germline V gene (reference sequence). The junction had 7 bases not matched to a gene; V was cut back by 0 bases and J by 2 bases. CDR3 length: 16 residues. CDR3 sequence reads: CSARERGRLGNQPQHF. The CDR3 DNA reads as TGCAGTGCTAGAGAGAGGGGGCGTCTTGGCAATCAGCCCCAGCATTTT.

The chain employs TRBV12-3 or TRBV12-4 and TRBJ2-3; TRBD1 agrees at 7 bases. This CDR3 is 18 amino acids long. Germline trimming cut 6 bases from V and 1 base from J; bases unmatched to any gene: 16. CDR3 in amino acids: CASRAAPGQFEGTDTQYF. CDR3 bases: TGTGCCAGCAGAGCGGCTCCGGGACAGTTCGAGGGCACAGATACGCAGTATTTT.

This clonotype was seen at least ten times. The chain employs TRBV20-1 and TRBJ1-6; D remains unclear. Trimming removed 3 bases from V and 8 bases from J, with 14 bases in between. CDR1 and CDR2 from the germline V gene are DFQATT and SNEGSKA (reference sequence). The CDR3 has 14 amino acids. The CDR3 loop reads CSASPLSGDSPLHF. The DNA of the CDR3 is TGCAGTGCTAGTCCTCTGAGCGGGGATTCACCCCTCCACTTT.

The CDR3 DNA reads as TGTGCCAGCAGTTCGGACAGGCTCAATCAGCCCCAGCATTTT. Translating it yields CASSSDRLNQPQHF. The chain has TRBV28 and TRBJ1-5; 7 bases line up with TRBD1. This CDR3 region has 14 residues. Germline V gene lookup returns CDR1 MDHEN and CDR2 SYDVKM. V lost 4 bases to trimming and J lost 3 bases; unmatched junction nucleotides: 3.

In regard to this clonotype: A junction end diverges from the germline sequence, so it may reflect a read error. The CDR3 reads CASSLVGWGLF. CDR3 sequence (DNA): TGTGCCAGCAGCTTAGTTGGATGGGGCCTGTTC. The rearrangement joins TRBV11-3 to TRBJ2-1; perhaps TRBD1 as D (5 bases). The CDR3 runs 11 residues. Looked up from germline, CDR1 is SGHNT and CDR2 is YENEEA.

The table lists this clonotype with a few counts. At one end the junction does not follow the germline gene, possibly because of a read error. The chain recombines TRBV5-1 with TRBJ2-6; D may be TRBD1 (5 bases). Germline CDR1 is SGHRS and CDR2 is YFSETQ. This CDR3 comprises 17 residues. The CDR3 nucleotides read TGCGCCAGCACCTTGGGGCCAGTAGAGGCTGGGGCCAACGTCCTGACTTTC. Protein: CASTLGPVEAGANVLTF. Full variable domain (remainder filled in from reference TRBV5-1 and TRBJ2-6): KAGVTQTPRYLIKTRGQQVTLSCSPISGHRSVSWYQQTPGQGLQFLFEYFSETQRNKGNFPGRFSGRQFSNSRSEMNVSTLELGDSALYLCASTLGPVEAGANVLTFGAGSRLTVL.

This clonotype rates as medium-sized. A junction boundary mismatches the germline segment, possibly from a read error. The chain links TRBV6-1 to TRBJ1-1; 8 bases align to TRBD1. Germline-derived CDR1 and CDR2 are MNHNS and SASEGT. CDR3 size: 15 residues. The CDR3 is CASSPVTGGYTEAFF. CDR3 nucleotide sequence: TGTGCCAGCAGCCCGGTCACAGGGGGGTACACTGAAGCCTTCTTT.

This clonotype showed up just a few times. The chain links TRBV2 to TRBJ1-2; 8 bases agree with TRBD1. Germline CDR1 SNHLY, CDR2 FYNNEI. CDR3 length equals 15 residues. V gave up 4 bases and J gave up 4 bases; unmatched junction bases: 8. The CDR3 reads CASSVFRTGPYGYTF. The DNA for the CDR3 is TGTGCCAGCAGTGTGTTTCGGACAGGGCCCTATGGCTACACCTTC.

V is TRBV29-1 and J is TRBJ2-1; no reliable D call. This CDR3 is built from 13 residues. Trimming took off 4 bases at V and 5 bases at J, with 12 bases between the two ends. Germline V gene lookup returns CDR1 SQVTM and CDR2 ANQGSEA. The DNA of the CDR3 is TGCAGCGTTGTCTCGGTGGTGGACAATGAGCAGTTCTTC. It is translated as CSVVSVVDNEQFF.

This clonotype was observed many times. The CDR3 sequence: CASSLVQGANTGELFF. The CDR3 nucleotides read TGTGCCAGTAGTTTAGTACAGGGGGCCAACACCGGGGAGCTGTTTTTT. The chain joins TRBV19 to TRBJ2-2; 9 bases map to TRBD1. There are 16 residues in the CDR3. V lost 5 bases to trimming and J lost 2 bases; unmatched junction nucleotides: 6. Germline values: CDR1 LNHDA, CDR2 SQIVND (reference sequence).

This clonotype was observed once. The CDR3 end shows no conserved phenylalanine or tryptophan, and so a read error is likely. The J gene is TRBJ2-7, the V gene TRBV2; 8 nucleotides agree with TRBD2. CDR1 is SNHLY and CDR2 is FYNNEI in the germline V gene. The V gene end was trimmed by 8 bases and the J gene end by 7 bases; junction bases not matched to a gene: 13. This CDR3 is 14 amino acids long. CDR3 loop: CASGASGYRKEQYS. For the CDR3, the DNA is TGTGCCAGCGGGGCTAGCGGGTACCGTAAGGAGCAGTACTCC.

By frequency in the sample, this clonotype is medium-sized. The chain links TRBV30 to TRBJ2-1; 8 bases agree with TRBD2. CDR1 and CDR2 (germline): GTSNPN, SVGIG (reference sequence). The CDR3 sequence is 16 residues long. V was clipped by 3 bases and J by 0 bases; unmatched bases: 7. CDR3 protein: CAWRGLAPSSYNEQFF. CDR3 coding DNA: TGTGCCTGGAGAGGACTAGCTCCGAGCTCCTACAATGAGCAGTTCTTC.